Listed below are T cell receptor beta chains from one sample, sequenced in a study of cytomegalovirus exposure and HLA in healthy donors. The assay was immunoSEQ multiplex PCR, and TCRdb's table has in-frame clones only and misses some. The table includes around 170,000 clones, around 80% detected once. The sequencing input was PBMCs. Receptors were obtained from a woman in her twenties or thirties in good health and CMV-seropositive. The CDR3 runs from the conserved cysteine through the conserved F or W. The D gene is left open where the match is weak. The size field is filled for only some rows; it gives once, few, many or a size class.

TRBJ2-5	TRBV4-2	TRBD2	-	CASSQGGETQYF	TGTGCCAGCAGCCAGGGGGGGGAGACCCAGTACTTC
TRBJ1-5	TRBV18	-	-	CASSPGEDQPQHF	TGTGCCAGCTCACCAGGGGAGGACCAGCCCCAGCATTTT
TRBJ2-7	TRBV7-7	TRBD1	-	CASSFGTGSSYEQYF	TGTGCCAGCAGCTTTGGGACAGGGAGCTCCTACGAGCAGTACTTC
TRBJ1-6	TRBV13	TRBD1	-	CASSLRQGDSPLHF	TGTGCCAGCAGCCTTAGGCAGGGGGATTCACCCCTCCACTTT
TRBJ2-2	TRBV19	-	-	CASSARGLGAGELFF	TGTGCCAGTAGTGCCCGGGGGTTAGGAGCCGGGGAGCTGTTTTTT
TRBJ1-2	TRBV4-3	TRBD1	-	CASSARDRGSGYTF	TGCGCCAGCAGCGCCCGGGACAGGGGATCTGGCTACACCTTC
TRBJ1-6	TRBV27	TRBD1	-	CASSARGFSSPLHF	TGTGCCAGCAGTGCCAGGGGGTTTAGTTCACCCCTCCACTTT
TRBJ1-3	TRBV5-4	TRBD1	-	CASSFSGTGGSGNTIYF	TGTGCCAGCAGCTTTTCCGGGACAGGGGGCTCTGGAAACACCATATATTTT
TRBJ2-5	TRBV7-6	-	-	CASSFGLEETQYF	TGTGCCAGCAGCTTTGGGCTGGAAGAGACCCAGTACTTC
TRBJ1-5	TRBV9	TRBD1	once	CASRNGNRGLNQPQHF	TGTGCCAGCAGAAACGGGAACAGGGGACTCAATCAGCCCCAGCATTTT
TRBJ2-3	TRBV7-2	TRBD2	-	CASSSLHWEGYADTQYF	TGTGCCAGCAGCTCCCTTCACTGGGAGGGTTATGCAGATACGCAGTATTTT
TRBJ2-1	TRBV28	TRBD1	-	CASSLTGQVTYNEQFF	TGTGCCAGCAGCCTCACGGGACAGGTGACTTACAATGAGCAGTTCTTC
TRBJ2-3	TRBV4-3	-	-	CASSQDSNTDTQYF	TGCGCCAGCAGCCAAGATTCCAACACAGATACGCAGTATTTT
TRBJ1-5	TRBV2	-	-	CASNVRGGHQPQHF	TGTGCCAGCAACGTAAGGGGGGGGCATCAGCCCCAGCATTTT
TRBJ2-7	TRBV30	TRBD1	-	CAWSPGTALTYEQYF	TGTGCCTGGAGTCCAGGGACAGCCCTGACCTACGAGCAGTACTTC
TRBJ1-6	TRBV19	-	-	CASSHISYNSPLHF	TGTGCCAGTAGCCACATCTCCTATAATTCACCCCTCCACTTT
TRBJ2-7	TRBV15	-	-	CATSRFGEGYEQYF	TGTGCCACCAGCAGGTTCGGAGAGGGATACGAGCAGTACTTC
TRBJ1-1	TRBV9	-	-	CASSPSSYQGTEAFF	TGTGCCAGCAGCCCCAGTTCCTACCAGGGGACTGAAGCTTTCTTT
TRBJ1-1	TRBV6-6	-	-	CASSPLREGTEAFF	TGTGCCAGCAGCCCTCTCAGGGAAGGCACTGAAGCTTTCTTT
TRBJ1-4	TRBV27	-	-	CASSLWSGVGEKLFF	TGTGCCAGCAGTTTATGGTCAGGGGTTGGCGAAAAACTGTTTTTT
TRBJ1-1	TRBV13	TRBD1	once	CASSFRGLDTEAFF	TGTGCCAGCAGCTTCAGGGGGCTGGACACTGAAGCTTTCTTT
TRBJ2-2	TRBV7-3	-	-	CASSQPGTGELFF	TGTGCCAGCAGCCAACCGGGGACCGGGGAGCTGTTTTTT
TRBJ2-7	TRBV4-1	TRBD1	-	CASSQGTGFYEQYF	TGCGCCAGCAGCCAGGGGACAGGGTTCTACGAGCAGTACTTC
TRBJ2-2	TRBV4-1	TRBD1	-	CASSQRQGDTGELFF	TGCGCCAGCAGCCAAAGACAGGGGGACACCGGGGAGCTGTTTTTT
TRBJ2-5	TRBV5-4	TRBD1	-	CASSRPGQVVQETQYF	TGTGCCAGCAGCAGACCGGGACAGGTCGTCCAAGAGACCCAGTACTTC
TRBJ2-7	TRBV4-1	-	few	CASSQVGLNYEQYF	TGCGCCAGCAGCCAAGTGGGGCTGAACTACGAGCAGTACTTC
TRBJ1-5	TRBV2	-	-	CASTGPYSNQPQHF	TGTGCCAGCACTGGGCCTTATAGCAATCAGCCCCAGCATTTT
TRBJ2-1	TRBV19	-	-	CASSKGGLYNEQFF	TGTGCCAGTAGTAAGGGGGGGCTCTACAATGAGCAGTTCTTC
TRBJ2-7	TRBV5-1	TRBD2	once	CASSPGAGAYEQYF	TGCGCCAGCAGCCCTGGAGCGGGGGCCTACGAGCAGTACTTC
TRBJ1-4	TRBV6-5	-	-	CASSYSMAVNEKLFF	TGTGCCAGCAGTTACTCTATGGCGGTCAATGAAAAACTGTTTTTT
TRBJ1-2	TRBV5-1	TRBD1	-	CASSLKTGGNGYTF	TGCGCCAGCAGCCTCAAGACAGGGGGGAATGGCTACACCTTC
TRBJ1-2	TRBV6-5	-	once	CASSPGGYGYTF	TGTGCCAGCAGCCCTGGGGGGTATGGCTACACCTTC
TRBJ2-3	TRBV18	-	few	CASSPQGRGDTQYF	TGTGCCAGCTCACCCCAGGGCAGGGGAGATACGCAGTATTTT